A single sample gave rise to the 17 T cell receptor beta chains below, sequenced in a study of post-analysis software for immune sequencing data (dated by TCRdb to between 2015 and 2016). The research as a whole found: Significantly higher frequencies in patients than in controls were found for roughly 5 TRBV segments, including TRBV5-6, TRBV5-1 and TRBV20-1.

Antigens of these TCRs are unknown. Library preparation employed PCR. The data were produced on an Illumina HiSeq 2500. To reduce PCR and sequencing biases, unique molecular identifiers were incorporated into the TCR beta cDNA libraries. In-frame beta chains were kept once TCRdb had trimmed the public reads at Q25 with fastp and called clones with MiXCR. CDR3 protein duplicates are merged, each entry listing the most common genes and DNA. The sample yields roughly 650,000 distinct CDR3 sequences; more than 50% were counted once. The ten largest clones represent about 11% of the sample. The sample taken for sequencing was blood. The receptors come from a girl aged 2-10 years with multiple sclerosis.

As regards this clonotype: One end of the junction is discordant with germline, which a read error may explain. J is TRBJ2-5 and V is TRBV7-8, with 14 positions matching TRBD2. Germline-derived CDR1 and CDR2 are SGHVS and FQNEAQ. CDR3 length: 17 amino acids. The CDR3, as DNA: TGTGCCGGCAGCGCCCGACTAGCGGGAGGGCCGGAAGAGACCCAGTACTTC. This encodes CAGSARLAGGPEETQYF. Combining the CDR3 with reference TRBV7-8 and TRBJ2-5 gives the whole variable domain GAGVSQSPRYKVAKRGQDVALRCDPISGHVSLFWYQQALGQGPEFLTYFQNEAQLDKSGLPSDRFFAERPEGSVSTLKIQRTQQEDSAVYLCAGSARLAGGPEETQYFGPGTRLLVL.

This clonotype occurred once. The chain carries TRBV2 and TRBJ2-3; 8 bases are shared with TRBD1. The CDR3 length is 13 residues. V was pared by 9 bases and J by 5 bases, with 7 bases of the junction left unmatched. Looked up from germline, CDR1 is SNHLY and CDR2 is FYNNEI. CDR3 bases: TGTGCCAGAGAGACAGGGGATGGAGATACGCAGTATTTT. It encodes CARETGDGDTQYF. The variable domain in full, with the rest retrieved from reference TRBV2 and TRBJ2-3, is EPEVTQTPSHQVTQMGQEVILRCVPISNHLYFYWYRQILGQKVEFLVSFYNNEISEKSEIFDDQFSVERPDGSNFTLKIRSTKLEDSAMYFCARETGDGDTQYFGPGTRLTVL.

The rearrangement uses TRBV12-3 or TRBV12-4 and TRBJ1-4; no firm D call. This CDR3 is 16 amino acids long. Trimming removed 3 bases at V and 2 bases at J, with 13 bases between. The CDR3 loop is CASSFSAMGTNEKLFF. In DNA form, the CDR3 reads TGTGCCAGCAGTTTTAGCGCCATGGGGACTAATGAAAAACTGTTTTTT.

The chain couples TRBV20-1 to TRBJ2-7, with TRBD1 identical over 10 bases. The CDR3 spans 14 residues. Germline CDR1 is DFQATT and CDR2 is SNEGSKA (reference sequence). After removal of 2 bases from V and 6 bases from J, the junction contained 7 bases not matched to a gene. In nucleotides, the CDR3 is TGCAGTGCTAGACGGACAGGGGGTGGCTCCGAGCAGTACTTC. Its protein is CSARRTGGGSEQYF.

This chain uses TRBV3-1 with TRBJ2-6, with D uncertain. In germline, CDR1 is LGHDT, CDR2 YNNKEL (reference sequence). The CDR3 runs 14 residues. V gave up 2 bases and J gave up 2 bases, with 4 bases separating them. The DNA for the CDR3 is TGTGCCAGCAGCCAATTGGCTGGGGCCAACGTCCTGACTTTC. This gives the protein CASSQLAGANVLTF. The complete variable domain, with remaining parts taken from reference TRBV3-1 and TRBJ2-6, reads DTAVSQTPKYLVTQMGNDKSIKCEQNLGHDTMYWYKQDSKKFLKIMFSYNNKELIINETVPNRFSPKSPDKAHLNLHINSLELGDSAVYFCASSQLAGANVLTFGAGSRLTVL.

The genes are TRBV5-5 and TRBJ1-2; TRBD1 matches at 8 bases. Germline-derived CDR1 and CDR2 are SGHKS and YYEKEE (reference sequence). V lost 4 bases, J lost 7 bases, and 6 bases stayed unmatched. The CDR3 has 13 residues. CDR3 sequence (DNA): TGTGCCAGCAGCGGACAGGGCGGGATTGGCTACACCTTC. It yields the protein CASSGQGGIGYTF.

In regard to this clonotype: Mismatch with germline at one junction end may stem from a read error. The chain links TRBV15 to TRBJ2-5, with D perhaps matching TRBD1 (5 bases). The V gene's germline CDR1 is LNHNV and CDR2 YYDKDF (reference sequence). The CDR3 is 18 amino acids. The CDR3 loop is CATSGENIRTITGETQYF. The CDR3 DNA reads TGTGCCACCAGCGGAGAGAATATACGGACAATTACGGGAGAGACCCAGTACTTC.

The chain carries TRBV6-5 and TRBJ2-3, with D hard to call. V dropped 6 bases and J dropped 2 bases, with 6 bases sitting between them. The CDR3 has 12 amino acids. Germline V gene sequence: CDR1 MNHEY, CDR2 SVGAGI. The CDR3 region is CASRAITDTQYF. In DNA form, the CDR3 reads TGTGCCAGCAGGGCAATCACAGATACGCAGTATTTT.

The V call is TRBV4-2, the J call TRBJ2-2, with D tentatively TRBD2 (7 bases). V lost 3 bases and J lost 4, with 12 bases in between. The V gene's germline CDR1 is LGHNA and CDR2 YNFKEQ. The CDR3 runs to 15 residues. CDR3 sequence: CASSQGGPGTGELFF. CDR3 nucleotide sequence: TGTGCCAGCAGCCAGGGGGGGCCCGGCACCGGGGAGCTGTTTTTT.

This clonotype was seen a handful of times. This chain uses TRBV4-3 with TRBJ1-1; no clear D. V lost 0 bases and J lost 0, with 14 bases in between. The CDR3 spans 17 residues. Germline V gene sequence: CDR1 LGHNA, CDR2 YSLEER. The CDR3 coding sequence is TGCGCCAGCAGCCAAGAGTCGCAGGACTGGATGAACACTGAAGCTTTCTTT. This translates into CASSQESQDWMNTEAFF.

This sequence joins TRBV7-9 and TRBJ2-7; D perhaps matches TRBD1 (5 bases). Germline-derived CDR1 and CDR2 are SEHNR and FQNEAQ (reference sequence). Trimming left V 0 bases short and J 6 bases short, with 9 bases between. CDR3 length: 13 amino acids. The CDR3 reads CASSLATRVEQYF. CDR3 bases: TGTGCCAGCAGCTTAGCCACCAGGGTCGAGCAGTACTTC. Supplemented by reference TRBV7-9 and TRBJ2-7, the full variable domain reads DTGVSQNPRHKITKRGQNVTFRCDPISEHNRLYWYRQTLGQGPEFLTYFQNEAQLEKSRLLSDRFSAERPKGSFSTLEIQRTEQGDSAMYLCASSLATRVEQYFGPGTRLTVT.

The gene calls are TRBV20-1 and TRBJ1-2; maybe TRBD1 (5 bases). The CDR3 is made up of 12 amino acids. The germline gives CDR1 DFQATT, CDR2 SNEGSKA (reference sequence). Between the trimmed V and J ends, which lost 6 bases and 8 bases, there was a span of 16 bases. CDR3 nucleotides: TGCAGTGCCAGACGGACAATGGAAGGCTACACCTTC. Translation gives CSARRTMEGYTF.

The chain has TRBV20-1 and TRBJ1-1; D may be TRBD1 (6 bases). The CDR3 is made up of 13 amino acids. V was shortened by 2 bases and J by 2 bases, with 9 bases between the two germline ends. CDR1 and CDR2 (germline): DFQATT, SNEGSKA (reference sequence). The CDR3 reads CSARQGINTEAFF. The CDR3 region has the DNA TGCAGTGCTAGACAGGGGATTAACACTGAAGCTTTCTTT.

The V call is TRBV28, the J call TRBJ1-6, with D unclear. Germline CDR1 MDHEN, CDR2 SYDVKM. V was clipped by 6 bases and J by 6 bases, with 12 bases between them. This CDR3 contains 14 residues. The CDR3, as DNA: TGTGCCAGCAGGGCCGGACTGTTTAATTCACCCCTCCACTTT. Protein: CASRAGLFNSPLHF.

This clonotype was counted between two and nine times. The chain uses TRBV6-6 and TRBJ2-5, with 12 bases that match TRBD2. This CDR3 is built from 17 residues. J lost 2 bases, V lost 6 bases, and 10 bases had no gene match. CDR1 is MNHNY, CDR2 SVGAGI, per germline (reference sequence). CDR3 in DNA: TGTGCCAGCAGACAACGTCGGACTAGCGGGAATCAAGAGACCCAGTACTTC. It yields the protein CASRQRRTSGNQETQYF.

The V gene is TRBV3-1, the J gene TRBJ2-7, with D possibly TRBD1 on 6 matching bases. Germline CDR1 LGHDT, CDR2 YNNKEL (reference sequence). V was trimmed by 4 bases and J by 3 bases, leaving 10 bases between them. The CDR3 loop spans 13 amino acids. The CDR3 loop is CASSPGERYEQYF. The CDR3 nucleotides are TGTGCCAGCAGCCCAGGGGAGCGCTACGAGCAGTACTTC.

The rearrangement links TRBV15 to TRBJ2-3; D may match TRBD1 or TRBD2 (6 bases each). The CDR3 runs to 16 residues. Germline V gene data show CDR1 as LNHNV and CDR2 as YYDKDF (reference sequence). Trimming took off 1 base at V and 5 bases at J, with 16 bases between the two ends. CDR3 coding DNA: TGTGCCACCAGCAGAGTGAGGGGGGCAGTGATAGATACGCAGTATTTT. Protein product: CATSRVRGAVIDTQYF.